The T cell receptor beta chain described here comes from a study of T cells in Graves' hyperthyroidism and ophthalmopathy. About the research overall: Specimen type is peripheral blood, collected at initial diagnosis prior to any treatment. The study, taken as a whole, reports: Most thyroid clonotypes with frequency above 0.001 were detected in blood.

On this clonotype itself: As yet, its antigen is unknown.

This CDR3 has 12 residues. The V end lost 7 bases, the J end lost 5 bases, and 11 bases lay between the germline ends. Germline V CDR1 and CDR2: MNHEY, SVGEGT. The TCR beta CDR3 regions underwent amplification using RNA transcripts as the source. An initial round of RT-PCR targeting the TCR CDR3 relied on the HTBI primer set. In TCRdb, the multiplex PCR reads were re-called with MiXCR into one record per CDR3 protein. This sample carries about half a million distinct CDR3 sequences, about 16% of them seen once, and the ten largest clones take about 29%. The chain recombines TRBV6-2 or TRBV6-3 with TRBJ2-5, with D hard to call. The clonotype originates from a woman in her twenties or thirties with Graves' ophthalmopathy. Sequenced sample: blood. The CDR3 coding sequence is TGTGCCAGCAAAAGCCTGGACGAGACCCAGTACTTC. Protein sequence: CASKSLDETQYF.